This T cell receptor (beta chain) appears in the sequencing data of a study of glioma-infiltrating T cells after dendritic cell vaccination. In the study overall: The vaccine used monocyte-derived dendritic cells pulsed overnight with autologous tumor lysate.

This CDR3 is built from 15 residues. Germline trimming cut 4 bases from V and 9 bases from J; bases unmatched to any gene: 9. The V gene's germline CDR1 is MNHNY and CDR2 SVGAGI (reference sequence). Study-wide results and caveats: Higher TCR clonality did not directly relate to longer survival.

Sequencing used immunoSEQ multiplex PCR; TCRdb keeps in-frame clones, though not all of them. The repertoire holds approximately 48,000 clones, 85% seen once, with around 10% in the top ten. In regard to this clone: What it binds is not known.

The chain links TRBV6-6 to TRBJ2-1; 10 bases line up with TRBD1. This material consisted of blood, taken before dendritic cell vaccination. The TCR was taken from a human donor with glioblastoma. Written as DNA, the CDR3 is TGTGCCAGCAGTTTGGAGGGACAGGGGCATCCTGAGCAGTTCTTC. Amino acid sequence: CASSLEGQGHPEQFF.